The rows below give T cell receptor beta chains drawn from one sample of a study of T cell responses to AZD1222 COVID-19 vaccine. Method: immunoSEQ multiplex PCR; TCRdb's copy keeps in-frame clones and lacks some. The sample carries some 150,000 clones, almost 85% recorded once. The material was peripheral blood, obtained 28 days after the second dose of the MenACWY control vaccine. These receptors all stem from an adult who received the MenACWY meningococcal vaccine as a control. CDR3s include the opening cysteine and the closing phenylalanine or tryptophan. A D gene is named only where the DNA matches it firmly. Some rows mark clone size as missing; the rest say once, few, many or name a class of expanded clone.

V	J	size	D	CDR3	DNA
TRBV4-1	TRBJ2-2	few	-	CASSPTNTGELFF	TGCGCCAGCAGCCCTACGAACACCGGGGAGCTGTTTTTT
TRBV11-1	TRBJ1-3	-	-	CASSLRGTGNTIYF	TGTGCCAGCAGCTTAAGAGGGACTGGAAACACCATATATTTT
TRBV28	TRBJ1-3	-	-	CASASLDSGNTIYF	TGTGCCAGCGCCTCATTGGACTCTGGAAACACCATATATTTT
TRBV19	TRBJ2-7	-	TRBD1	CAIGDRDSYEQYF	TGTGCCATTGGGGACAGGGACTCCTACGAGCAGTACTTC
TRBV19	TRBJ2-4	-	-	CASSLSQHIQYF	TGTGCCAGTAGTCTCTCTCAGCACATTCAGTACTTC
TRBV5-1	TRBJ1-3	-	TRBD1	CASSRDRGEGNTIYF	TGCGCCAGCAGTCGGGACAGGGGAGAGGGAAACACCATATATTTT
TRBV5-6	TRBJ1-5	-	-	CASSFRFQPQHF	TGTGCCAGCAGCTTCCGTTTTCAGCCCCAGCATTTT
TRBV4-3	TRBJ1-6	-	-	CASSQVEGGPLHF	TGCGCCAGCAGCCAAGTTGAGGGGGGGCCCCTCCACTTT
TRBV11-3	TRBJ2-1	-	TRBD2	CASSQAGENYNEQFF	TGTGCCAGCAGCCAAGCGGGGGAGAACTACAATGAGCAGTTCTTC
TRBV11-3	TRBJ2-7	few	TRBD2	CASSSNPSTSGSYEQYF	TGTGCCAGCAGCTCCAACCCGTCGACTAGCGGATCCTACGAGCAGTACTTC
TRBV5-4	TRBJ2-7	-	TRBD2	CASTLAGGDYEQYF	TGTGCCAGCACCTTAGCGGGAGGGGATTACGAGCAGTACTTC
TRBV5-5	TRBJ1-2	-	TRBD1	CASSQGQAFGVNTF	TGTGCCAGCAGCCAAGGACAGGCTTTTGGTGTGAACACCTTC
TRBV7-9	TRBJ1-4	-	-	CASSPGPRGDEKLFF	TGTGCCAGCAGCCCTGGACCGAGGGGAGATGAAAAACTGTTTTTT
TRBV10-3	TRBJ1-2	-	-	CAISESAMDGYTF	TGTGCCATCAGTGAGTCCGCAATGGATGGCTACACCTTC
TRBV18	TRBJ2-3	-	-	CASSRGPDTQYF	TGTGCCAGCTCAAGGGGTCCAGATACGCAGTATTTT
TRBV28	TRBJ1-1	-	TRBD1	CASSPGQGGSEAFF	TGTGCCAGCAGCCCTGGACAGGGGGGATCTGAAGCTTTCTTT
TRBV5-6	TRBJ1-2	-	TRBD1	CASSLKQGGYGYTF	TGTGCCAGCAGCCTGAAACAGGGGGGCTATGGCTACACCTTC
TRBV11-3	TRBJ2-5	-	-	CASSLGMGRQETQYF	TGTGCCAGCAGCTTAGGAATGGGGAGACAAGAGACCCAGTACTTC
TRBV15	TRBJ2-3	-	TRBD1	CATSRDRDRAISTDTQYF	TGTGCCACCAGCAGAGATAGGGACAGGGCTATTAGCACAGATACGCAGTATTTT
TRBV19	TRBJ2-7	-	TRBD1	CASSLGTGGFEQYF	TGTGCCAGTAGTCTCGGGACAGGGGGCTTCGAGCAGTACTTC
TRBV7-9	TRBJ1-1	-	TRBD1	CASSLALGTGGFGTEAFF	TGTGCCAGCAGCTTAGCACTCGGGACAGGGGGTTTCGGCACTGAAGCTTTCTTT
TRBV18	TRBJ2-7	-	-	CASSPKRGAANEQYF	TGTGCCAGCTCACCCAAAAGGGGCGCGGCCAACGAGCAGTACTTC
TRBV27	TRBJ2-6	medium-sized	-	CASSLWSGSGANVLTF	TGTGCCAGCAGTTTATGGTCCGGCTCTGGGGCCAACGTCCTGACTTTC
TRBV19	TRBJ2-3	few	TRBD2	CASSRGPTSGTSTDTQYF	TGTGCCAGTAGTAGAGGGCCTACTAGCGGGACTAGCACAGATACGCAGTATTTT
TRBV18	TRBJ1-4	-	TRBD1	CASSPPGTAGEKLFF	TGTGCCAGCTCACCACCGGGGACAGCGGGTGAAAAACTGTTTTTT
TRBV2	TRBJ2-7	-	TRBD2	CASKPGLASYEQYF	TGTGCCAGCAAACCGGGACTAGCCTCCTACGAGCAGTACTTC
TRBV12-3/TRBV12-4	TRBJ1-2	-	TRBD1	CASRTGAAYGYTF	TGTGCCAGCAGGACAGGGGCTGCCTATGGCTACACCTTC
TRBV11-2	TRBJ2-3	once	TRBD2	CASSLDPVVGTSGGASTQYF	TGTGCCAGCAGCTTAGATCCCGTCGTAGGGACTAGCGGGGGGGCCTCTACGCAGTATTTT
TRBV3-1/TRBV3-2	TRBJ1-5	-	-	CASSHNSYNQPQHF	TGTGCCAGCAGCCATAACAGTTACAATCAGCCCCAGCATTTT
TRBV11-3	TRBJ2-2	once	-	CASSYFRGGELFF	TGTGCCAGCAGCTACTTTCGGGGCGGGGAGCTGTTTTTT
TRBV18	TRBJ1-1	-	TRBD1	CASSPWSGGNTEAFF	TGTGCCAGCTCACCGTGGTCAGGGGGAAACACTGAAGCTTTCTTT
TRBV7-8	TRBJ2-4	-	-	CASSPGSPSIQYF	TGTGCCAGCAGTCCAGGGAGTCCCAGCATTCAGTACTTC
TRBV24-1	TRBJ1-5	many	-	CATSAPASNQPQHF	TGTGCCACCAGTGCCCCAGCTAGCAATCAGCCCCAGCATTTT
TRBV14	TRBJ2-3	-	TRBD2	CASSHPTSGGADTQYF	TGTGCCAGCAGCCACCCGACTAGCGGGGGGGCAGATACGCAGTATTTT
TRBV6-5	TRBJ1-2	-	-	CASRAPTEEKYGYTF	TGTGCCAGCAGAGCCCCGACAGAAGAGAAATATGGCTACACCTTC
TRBV25-1	TRBJ2-2	-	-	CASSELGGRGNTGELFF	TGTGCCAGCAGTGAATTGGGGGGGCGTGGGAACACCGGGGAGCTGTTTTTT
TRBV21-1	TRBJ2-2	once	-	CASSQTGETGELFF	TGTGCCAGCAGCCAGACAGGGGAAACCGGGGAGCTGTTTTTT
TRBV6-1	TRBJ2-2	-	TRBD2	CASSEEGLAGATNTGELFF	TGTGCCAGCAGTGAAGAGGGACTAGCGGGGGCTACGAACACCGGGGAGCTGTTTTTT
TRBV6-1	TRBJ2-7	-	TRBD2	CASSDTLGGRKDEQYF	TGTGCCAGCAGTGACACCCTTGGCGGGAGAAAGGACGAGCAGTACTTC
TRBV19	TRBJ2-7	-	-	CASKSQPQGSSYEQYF	TGTGCCAGTAAATCTCAGCCCCAGGGGTCTTCCTACGAGCAGTACTTC
TRBV27	TRBJ2-3	-	TRBD2	CASSTLAGSSTDTQYF	TGTGCCAGCAGTACCTTAGCGGGGTCTAGCACAGATACGCAGTATTTT
TRBV6-5	TRBJ1-2	-	TRBD1	CASRGTATNYGYTF	TGTGCCAGCAGGGGGACAGCAACTAACTATGGCTACACCTTC
TRBV27	TRBJ1-4	-	-	CASSQGTYEKLFF	TGTGCCAGCAGTCAGGGGACCTATGAAAAACTGTTTTTT
TRBV6-5	TRBJ2-7	-	TRBD1	CASQKGQGYEQYF	TGTGCCAGCCAAAAAGGACAGGGATACGAGCAGTACTTC
TRBV27	TRBJ2-3	-	-	CASTLGWGSDTDTQYF	TGTGCCAGCACCCTAGGGTGGGGCTCGGACACAGATACGCAGTATTTT
TRBV7-8	TRBJ1-4	-	-	CASSLSRVLGEREKLFF	TGTGCCAGCAGCTTATCCCGAGTTTTGGGAGAGCGTGAAAAACTGTTTTTT
TRBV5-1	TRBJ2-7	-	TRBD1	CASSLSQGADEQYF	TGCGCCAGCAGCTTGAGTCAGGGGGCAGACGAGCAGTACTTC
TRBV6-2/TRBV6-3	TRBJ2-2	-	TRBD1	CASSYRGPFGELFF	TGTGCCAGCAGTTACAGGGGGCCCTTCGGGGAGCTGTTTTTT
TRBV19	TRBJ1-4	-	TRBD1	CASSIRTGPVEKLFF	TGTGCCAGTAGTATTAGGACAGGGCCGGTGGAAAAACTGTTTTTT
TRBV2	TRBJ2-6	-	-	CASGEYGANVLTF	TGTGCCAGCGGGGAGTATGGGGCCAACGTCCTGACTTTC
TRBV5-1	TRBJ2-2	-	-	CASSLFISGRRAGELFF	TGCGCCAGCAGCTTGTTCATTTCCGGCAGACGAGCCGGGGAGCTGTTTTTT
TRBV11-2	TRBJ1-1	few	-	CASSRQGLNTEAFF	TGTGCCAGCAGCCGCCAGGGTTTGAACACTGAAGCTTTCTTT
TRBV19	TRBJ2-1	-	TRBD2	CASRTAQRGSYNEQFF	TGTGCCAGTAGGACGGCCCAGCGGGGATCCTACAATGAGCAGTTCTTC
TRBV5-6	TRBJ1-6	few	-	CASSPLPTSPLHF	TGTGCCAGCAGCCCACTCCCTACTTCACCCCTCCACTTT